The clone carrying this TCR beta chain has just a few counts. Its target is not known. The sample originates from a study of T-cell memory formation after mild COVID-19. On the study more broadly: Clusters were largely donor specific.

Per germline, CDR1 KGHDR and CDR2 SFDVKD. Trimming removed 3 bases from V and 4 bases from J; junction bases left unmatched: 3. There are 15 residues in the CDR3. Study outcomes and limitations: Most CD4+ clones that shrank were in CM and EM, while CD8+ ones turned up in EMRA.

A 5'RACE reaction primed in the constant segment made cDNA libraries of TCR alpha and TCR beta, and these carried sample barcodes and UMIs. In TCRdb, the 5' RACE reads were re-called with MiXCR into one record per CDR3 protein. The sample lists hundreds of thousands of distinct CDR3 sequences; about a sixth were seen once. V gene TRBV24-1 combines with J gene TRBJ2-1; 9 nucleotides match TRBD2. Sequencing was carried out using PBMCs or a T cell subset sorted from them (not recorded which). The clonotype was recovered from an adult woman who had mild COVID-19 (a few samples of this study predate the infection). Cell type and time point are not known. CDR3 DNA: TGTGCCACCAGTGATCGAACTAGCGGGTACAATGAGCAGTTCTTC. It is translated as CATSDRTSGYNEQFF.